The present TCR beta chain was sequenced within a study of T cell responses to AZD1222 COVID-19 vaccine. TCRdb keeps only in-frame clones here, not all; method: immunoSEQ multiplex PCR. This sample has tens of thousands of clones, with approximately 90% found just once. Regarding the study as a whole: None of the repertoires were sampled until the peak T cell response had passed. At study baseline, merely five or six AZD1222 recipients were seropositive. Females made up more of the donors, who were largely white British, and clonal diversity may have come out too low. Following two doses of AZD1222, Spike-specific TCR breadth and depth rose.

V lost 6 bases and J lost 4; bases outside the gene matches: 4. CDR3 length equals 14 residues. Germline CDR1 and CDR2: LNHDA and SQIVND (reference sequence). For this clone: The antigen is unknown.

The sequence was collected from an adult who received the MenACWY meningococcal vaccine as a control. Sequenced here: peripheral blood, sampled 28 days after the second dose of the MenACWY control vaccine. This sequence joins TRBV19 and TRBJ1-2; 11 bases fit TRBD1. This chain's CDR3 is CASRSGQGAYGYTF. In DNA form, the CDR3 reads TGTGCCAGTAGATCCGGACAGGGGGCCTATGGCTACACCTTC.